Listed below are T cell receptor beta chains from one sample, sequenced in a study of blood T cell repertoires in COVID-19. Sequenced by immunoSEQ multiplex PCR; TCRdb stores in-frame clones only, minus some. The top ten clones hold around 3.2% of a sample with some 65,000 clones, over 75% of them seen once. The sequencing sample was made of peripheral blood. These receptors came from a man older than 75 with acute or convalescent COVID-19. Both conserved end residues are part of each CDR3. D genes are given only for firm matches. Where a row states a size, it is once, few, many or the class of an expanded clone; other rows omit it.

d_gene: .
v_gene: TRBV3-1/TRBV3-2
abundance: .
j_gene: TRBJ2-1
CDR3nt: TGTGCCAGCAGCCAAGCGGTAACTGAGCAGTTCTTC
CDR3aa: CASSQAVTEQFF

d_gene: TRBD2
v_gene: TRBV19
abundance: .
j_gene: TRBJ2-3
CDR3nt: TGTGCCAGTAGCATTTACTCACTAGCGGGAGTGACAGATACGCAGTATTTT
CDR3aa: CASSIYSLAGVTDTQYF

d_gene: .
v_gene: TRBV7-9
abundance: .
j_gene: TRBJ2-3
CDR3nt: TGTGCCAGCAGCCCCGACAGTATCACAGATACGCAGTATTTT
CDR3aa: CASSPDSITDTQYF

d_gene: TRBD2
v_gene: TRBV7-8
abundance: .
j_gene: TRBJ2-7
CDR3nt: TGTGCCAGCAGCTTAAGGGAGGGCTCCTACGAGCAGTACTTC
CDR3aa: CASSLREGSYEQYF

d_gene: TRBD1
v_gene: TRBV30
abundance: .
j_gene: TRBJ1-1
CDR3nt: TGTGCCTGGAGTCGGACAGGGGGCGTGCGCACTGAAGCTTTCTTT
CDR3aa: CAWSRTGGVRTEAFF

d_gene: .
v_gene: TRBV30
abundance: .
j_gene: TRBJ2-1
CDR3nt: TGTGCCTGCCAGGCGGAGGGGTACAATGAGCAGTTCTTC
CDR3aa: CACQAEGYNEQFF

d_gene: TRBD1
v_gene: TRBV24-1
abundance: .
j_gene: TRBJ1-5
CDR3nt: TGTGCCACCAGTGATTCAGGGGGTCAGCCCCAGCATTTT
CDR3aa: CATSDSGGQPQHF

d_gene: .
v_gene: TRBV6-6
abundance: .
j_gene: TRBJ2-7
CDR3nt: TGTGCCAGCAGTGACAGGCTACCACCCTACGAGCAGTACTTC
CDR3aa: CASSDRLPPYEQYF

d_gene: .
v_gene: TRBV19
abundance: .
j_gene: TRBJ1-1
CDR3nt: TGTGCCAGTAGTAGGGGGGTAGCTTTCTTT
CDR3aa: CASSRGVAFF

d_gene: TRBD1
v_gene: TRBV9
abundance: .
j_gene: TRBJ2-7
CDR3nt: TGTGCCAGCAGTCAAGGACAGGGGGCGAGTTACGAGCAGTACTTC
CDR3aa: CASSQGQGASYEQYF

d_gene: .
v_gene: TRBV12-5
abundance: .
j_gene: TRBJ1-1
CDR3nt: TGTGCTAGTGGTTCCTGGACATCGAACACTGAAGCTTTCTTT
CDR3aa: CASGSWTSNTEAFF

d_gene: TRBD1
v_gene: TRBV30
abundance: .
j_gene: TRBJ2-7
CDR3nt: TGTGCCTGGGATAGACAGGGGGCTCTCTTTAGAGGGCCCTACGAGCAGTACTTC
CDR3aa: CAWDRQGALFRGPYEQYF

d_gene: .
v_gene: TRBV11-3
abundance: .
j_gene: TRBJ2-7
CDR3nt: TGTGCCAGCAGCTTCAACGAGCAGTACTTC
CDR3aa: CASSFNEQYF

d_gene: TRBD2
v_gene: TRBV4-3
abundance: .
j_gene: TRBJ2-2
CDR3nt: TGCGCCAGCAGCCAAATCCTAGCGGGAGTTTCCGGGGAGCTGTTTTTT
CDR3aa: CASSQILAGVSGELFF

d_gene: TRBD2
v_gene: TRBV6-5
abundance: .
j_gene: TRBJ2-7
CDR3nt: TGTGCCAGCAGTTTGAGTAGGCTAGCGGGAGGGGAGCAGTACTTC
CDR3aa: CASSLSRLAGGEQYF

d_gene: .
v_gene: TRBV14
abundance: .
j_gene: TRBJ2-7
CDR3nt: TGTGCCAGCAGCCAAGGGACTCGCTGGCAGCAGTACTTC
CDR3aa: CASSQGTRWQQYF

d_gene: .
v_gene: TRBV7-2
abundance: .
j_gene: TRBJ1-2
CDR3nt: TGTGCCAGCAGCTTCGGGACTGGCGAATATGGCTACACCTTC
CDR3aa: CASSFGTGEYGYTF

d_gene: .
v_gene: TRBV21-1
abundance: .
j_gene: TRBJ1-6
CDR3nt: TGTGCCAGCAGCAAAGGTAGACGGGGGACCTATAATTCACCCCTCCACTTT
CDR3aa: CASSKGRRGTYNSPLHF

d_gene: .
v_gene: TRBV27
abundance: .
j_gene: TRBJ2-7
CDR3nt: TGTGCCAGCAGTTATGACAGGCGGACCTACGAGCAGTACTTC
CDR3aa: CASSYDRRTYEQYF

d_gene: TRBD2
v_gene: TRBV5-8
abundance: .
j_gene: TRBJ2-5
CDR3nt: TGTGCCAGCAGCTTGGATGGGCTAGCGGCGGGGGAGACCCAGTACTTC
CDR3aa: CASSLDGLAAGETQYF

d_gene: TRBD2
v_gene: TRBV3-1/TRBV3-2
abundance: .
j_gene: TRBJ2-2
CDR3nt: TGTGCCAGCAGCCAAGGGGGCGGGGGATCCACCGGGGAGCTGTTTTTT
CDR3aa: CASSQGGGGSTGELFF

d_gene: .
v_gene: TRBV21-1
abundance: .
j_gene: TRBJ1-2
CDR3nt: TGTGCCAGCAGCACTGGGACAGGGGGCCGGGGCTACACCTTC
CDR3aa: CASSTGTGGRGYTF

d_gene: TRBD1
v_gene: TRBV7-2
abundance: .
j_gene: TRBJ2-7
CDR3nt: TGTGCCAGCAGCTTATGGACAGGGGGCGTCTACGAGCAGTACTTC
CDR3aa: CASSLWTGGVYEQYF

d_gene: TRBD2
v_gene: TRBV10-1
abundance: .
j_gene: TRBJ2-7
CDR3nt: TGCGCCAGCAGTGCGGCGGGAGCCCCCTACGAGCAGTACTTC
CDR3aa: CASSAAGAPYEQYF

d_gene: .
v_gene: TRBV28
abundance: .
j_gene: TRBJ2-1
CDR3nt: TGTGCCAGCAGTTCCCCAGCGCCGGGTTTCCACAATGAGCAGTTCTTC
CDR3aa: CASSSPAPGFHNEQFF

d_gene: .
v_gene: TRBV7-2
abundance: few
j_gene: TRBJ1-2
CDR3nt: TGTGCCAGCAGCTTAGTGGAGAACTATGGCTACACCTTC
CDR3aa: CASSLVENYGYTF

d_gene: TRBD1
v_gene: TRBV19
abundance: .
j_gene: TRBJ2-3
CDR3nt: TGTGCCAGTAGTATAGATCGAGTGGAAGGAAAGGGGGCTAGCACAGATACGCAGTATTTT
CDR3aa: CASSIDRVEGKGASTDTQYF

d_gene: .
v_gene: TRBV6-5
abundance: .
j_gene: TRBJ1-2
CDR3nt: TGTGCCAGCAGTTACTCCGCGGGAAGGAACTATGGCTACACCTTC
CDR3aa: CASSYSAGRNYGYTF

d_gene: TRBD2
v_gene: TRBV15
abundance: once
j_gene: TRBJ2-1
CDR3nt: TGTGCCACCAGCAGAGACCGTCTAGCGGGAGGGGGGGATGAGCAGTTCTTC
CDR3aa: CATSRDRLAGGGDEQFF

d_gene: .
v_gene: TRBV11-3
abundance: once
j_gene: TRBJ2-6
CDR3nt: TGTGCCAGCACCCCCTCGGGGATAGGCTCTGGGGCCAACGTCCTGACTTTC
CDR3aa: CASTPSGIGSGANVLTF

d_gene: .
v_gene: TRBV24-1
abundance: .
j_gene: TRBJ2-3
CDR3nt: TGTGCCACCAGTGATTCGGCTTCGAGGGATACGCAGTATTTT
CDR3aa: CATSDSASRDTQYF

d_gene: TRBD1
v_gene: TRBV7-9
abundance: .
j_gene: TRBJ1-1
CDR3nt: TGTGCCAGCAGCTCGGACAGGATGAACACTGAAGCTTTCTTT
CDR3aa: CASSSDRMNTEAFF

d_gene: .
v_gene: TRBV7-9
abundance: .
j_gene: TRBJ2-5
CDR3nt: TGTGCCAGCAGCCCCCACTCCCAGGGGGGAGAGACCCAGTACTTC
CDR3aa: CASSPHSQGGETQYF